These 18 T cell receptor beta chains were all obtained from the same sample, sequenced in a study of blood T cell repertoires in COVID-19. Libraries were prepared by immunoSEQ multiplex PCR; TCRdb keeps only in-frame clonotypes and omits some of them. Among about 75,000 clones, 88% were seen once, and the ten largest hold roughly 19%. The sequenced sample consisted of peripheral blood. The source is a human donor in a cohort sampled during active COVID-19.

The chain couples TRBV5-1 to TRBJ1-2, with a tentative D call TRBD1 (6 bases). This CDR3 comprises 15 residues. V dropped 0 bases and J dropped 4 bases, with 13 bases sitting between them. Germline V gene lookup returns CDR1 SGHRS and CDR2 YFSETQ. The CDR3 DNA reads TGCGCCAGCAGCTTGGACGCAGGGACAAGCTATGGCTACACCTTC. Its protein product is CASSLDAGTSYGYTF.

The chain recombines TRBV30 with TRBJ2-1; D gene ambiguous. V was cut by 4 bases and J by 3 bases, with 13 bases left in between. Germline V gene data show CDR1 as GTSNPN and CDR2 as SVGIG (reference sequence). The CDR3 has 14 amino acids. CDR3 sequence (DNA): TGTGCCTGGATTCCGACGGAGTTCTACAATGAGCAGTTCTTC. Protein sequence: CAWIPTEFYNEQFF.

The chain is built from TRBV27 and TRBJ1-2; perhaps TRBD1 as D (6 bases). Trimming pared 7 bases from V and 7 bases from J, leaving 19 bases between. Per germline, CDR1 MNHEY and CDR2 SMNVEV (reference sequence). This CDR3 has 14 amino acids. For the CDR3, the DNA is TGTGCCAGCAATCCCACAGGGAGGGGGTTTGGCTACACCTTC. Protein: CASNPTGRGFGYTF.

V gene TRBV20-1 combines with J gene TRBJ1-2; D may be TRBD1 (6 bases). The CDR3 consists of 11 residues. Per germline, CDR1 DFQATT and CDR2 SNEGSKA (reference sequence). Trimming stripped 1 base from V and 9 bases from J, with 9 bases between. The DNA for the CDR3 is TGCAGTGCTAGAGGGTGGGACAGCTACACCTTC. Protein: CSARGWDSYTF.

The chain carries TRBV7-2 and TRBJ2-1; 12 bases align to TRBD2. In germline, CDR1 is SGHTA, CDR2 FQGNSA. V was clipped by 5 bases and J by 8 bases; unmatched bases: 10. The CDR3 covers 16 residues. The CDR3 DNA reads TGTGCCAGCAGCCCCGGCGGGCTAGCGGGGGGGCATGAGCAGTTCTTC. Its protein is CASSPGGLAGGHEQFF.

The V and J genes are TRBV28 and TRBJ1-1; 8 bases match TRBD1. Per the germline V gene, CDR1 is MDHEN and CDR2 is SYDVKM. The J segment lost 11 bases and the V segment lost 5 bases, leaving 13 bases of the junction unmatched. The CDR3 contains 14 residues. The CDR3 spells CASSPSGTGSKAFF. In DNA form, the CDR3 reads TGTGCCAGCAGTCCATCCGGGACAGGAAGTAAGGCTTTCTTT.

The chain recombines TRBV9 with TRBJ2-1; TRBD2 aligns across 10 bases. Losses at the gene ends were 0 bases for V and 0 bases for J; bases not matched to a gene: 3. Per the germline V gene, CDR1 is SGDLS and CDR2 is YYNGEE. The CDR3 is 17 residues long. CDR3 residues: CASSVDGLAVSYNEQFF. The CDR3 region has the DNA TGTGCCAGCAGCGTAGATGGACTAGCGGTCTCCTACAATGAGCAGTTCTTC.

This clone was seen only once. The DNA of the CDR3 is TGTGCCGGCTCCGGGACAGGGGCTCCTGGCTACACCTTC. As protein: CAGSGTGAPGYTF. V usage is TRBV30 and J usage is TRBJ1-2, with 10 bases matching TRBD1. The CDR3 is 13 residues long. V was pared by 8 bases and J by 7 bases, with 10 bases of the junction left unmatched. The germline CDR1 and CDR2 sequences are GTSNPN and SVGIG (reference sequence).

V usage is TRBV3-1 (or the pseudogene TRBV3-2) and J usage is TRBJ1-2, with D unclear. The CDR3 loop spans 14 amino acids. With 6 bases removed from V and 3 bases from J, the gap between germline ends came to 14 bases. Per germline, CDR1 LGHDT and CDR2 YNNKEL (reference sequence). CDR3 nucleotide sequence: TGTGCCAGCAGAGAGCGCGGATCCGACTATGGCTACACCTTC. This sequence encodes CASRERGSDYGYTF.

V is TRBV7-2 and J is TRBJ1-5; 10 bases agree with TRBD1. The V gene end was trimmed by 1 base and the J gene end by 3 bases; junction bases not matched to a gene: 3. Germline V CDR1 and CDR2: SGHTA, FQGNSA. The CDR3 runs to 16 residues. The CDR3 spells CASSLVGTGANQPQHF. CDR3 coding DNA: TGTGCCAGCAGCTTAGTGGGGACAGGGGCCAATCAGCCCCAGCATTTT.

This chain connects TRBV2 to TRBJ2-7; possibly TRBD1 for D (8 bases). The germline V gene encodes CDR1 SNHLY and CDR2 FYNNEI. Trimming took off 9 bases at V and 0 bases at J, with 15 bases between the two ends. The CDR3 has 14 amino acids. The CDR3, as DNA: TGTGCCAGTGGGGGGGACAGGTACTCCTACGAGCAGTACTTC. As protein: CASGGDRYSYEQYF.

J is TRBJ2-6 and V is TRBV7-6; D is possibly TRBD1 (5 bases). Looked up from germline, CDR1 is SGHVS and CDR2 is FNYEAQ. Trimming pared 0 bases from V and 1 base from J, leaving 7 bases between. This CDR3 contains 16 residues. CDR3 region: CASSLARDSGANVLTF. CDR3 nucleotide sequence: TGTGCCAGCAGCTTAGCCAGGGATTCTGGGGCCAACGTCCTGACTTTC.

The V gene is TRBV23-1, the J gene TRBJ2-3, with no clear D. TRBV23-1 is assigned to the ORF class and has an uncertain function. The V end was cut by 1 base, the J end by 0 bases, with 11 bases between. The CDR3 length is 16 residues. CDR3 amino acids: CASSQLSVISTDTQYF. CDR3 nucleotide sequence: TGCGCCAGCAGTCAATTGTCGGTAATTAGCACAGATACGCAGTATTTT.

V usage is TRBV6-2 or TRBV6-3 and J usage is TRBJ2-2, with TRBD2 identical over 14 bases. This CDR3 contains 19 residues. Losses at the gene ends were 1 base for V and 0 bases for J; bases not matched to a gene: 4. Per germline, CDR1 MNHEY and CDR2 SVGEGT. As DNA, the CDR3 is TGTGCCAGCAGTTACTTGAGGACTAGCGGGGGGCCGAACACCGGGGAGCTGTTTTTT. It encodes CASSYLRTSGGPNTGELFF.

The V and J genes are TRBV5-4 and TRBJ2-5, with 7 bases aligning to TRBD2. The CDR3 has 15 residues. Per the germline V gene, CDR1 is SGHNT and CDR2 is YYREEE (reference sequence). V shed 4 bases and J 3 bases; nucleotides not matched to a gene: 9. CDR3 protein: CASSRRDGLEETQYF. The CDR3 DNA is TGTGCCAGCAGCCGCCGTGACGGACTAGAAGAGACCCAGTACTTC.

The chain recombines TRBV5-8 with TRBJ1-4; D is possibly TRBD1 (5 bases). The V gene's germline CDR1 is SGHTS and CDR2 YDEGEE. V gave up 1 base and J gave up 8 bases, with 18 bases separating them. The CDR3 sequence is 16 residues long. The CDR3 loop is CASSLFVQGGGEKLFF. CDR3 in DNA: TGTGCCAGCAGCTTGTTTGTTCAGGGCGGAGGGGAAAAACTGTTTTTT.

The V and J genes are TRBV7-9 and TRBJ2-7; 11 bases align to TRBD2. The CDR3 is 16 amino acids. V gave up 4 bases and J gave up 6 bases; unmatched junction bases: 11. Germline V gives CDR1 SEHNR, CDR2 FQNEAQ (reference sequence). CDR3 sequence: CASSSLTSGIAPEQYF. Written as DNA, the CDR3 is TGTGCCAGCAGCTCCCTGACTAGCGGGATTGCCCCCGAGCAGTACTTC.

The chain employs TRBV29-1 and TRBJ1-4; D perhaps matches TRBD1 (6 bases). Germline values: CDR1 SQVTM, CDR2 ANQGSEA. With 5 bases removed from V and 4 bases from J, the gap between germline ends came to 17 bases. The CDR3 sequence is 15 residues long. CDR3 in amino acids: CSVPGAQGFNEKLFF. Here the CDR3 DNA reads TGCAGCGTTCCAGGGGCCCAGGGGTTTAATGAAAAACTGTTTTTT.